This section outlines one T cell receptor (beta chain) sequence together with its context. Germline V gene data show CDR1 as SGHNT and CDR2 as YYREEE (reference sequence). The CDR3 length is 16 residues. J was trimmed by 5 bases and V by 7 bases; bases with no gene match: 12. The data originate from a study of blood T cell repertoires in COVID-19. Study-wide background: Donors in the United States, Italy and Spain gave samples during acute or convalescent COVID-19. T cells, B-cell-depleted T cells, or PBMCs provided the cDNA or gDNA that served as material.

Per the original data handling: Estimated nucleated cell counts came from reference gene primer amplification. The method was immunoSEQ multiplex PCR; TCRdb's version includes in-frame clones alone and lacks a portion of them. The DNA was the basis for D and trimming; V, J and clone size are from that table. Of approximately 360,000 clones in the sample, around 90% were seen once. This rearrangement joins TRBV5-4 to TRBJ1-6; the match to TRBD1 covers 7 bases. This TCR was recovered from a man aged 35-49 years with acute or convalescent COVID-19. Sequenced material: peripheral blood. The CDR3 coding sequence is TGTGCCAGCGGAACAGGGGCGGGAAAAAATAATTCACCCCTCCACTTT. This sequence encodes CASGTGAGKNNSPLHF.